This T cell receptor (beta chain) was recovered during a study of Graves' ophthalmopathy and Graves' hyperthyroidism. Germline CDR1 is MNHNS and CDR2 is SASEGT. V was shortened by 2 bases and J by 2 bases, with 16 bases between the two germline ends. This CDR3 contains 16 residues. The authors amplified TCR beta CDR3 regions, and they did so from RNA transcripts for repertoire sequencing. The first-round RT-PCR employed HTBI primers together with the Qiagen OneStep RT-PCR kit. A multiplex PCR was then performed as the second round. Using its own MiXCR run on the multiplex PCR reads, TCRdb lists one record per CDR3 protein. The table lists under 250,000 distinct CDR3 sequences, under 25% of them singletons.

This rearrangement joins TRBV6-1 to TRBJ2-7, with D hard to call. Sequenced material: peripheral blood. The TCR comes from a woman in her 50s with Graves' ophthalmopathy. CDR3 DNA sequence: TGTGCCAGCAGTGAAATCGTCGGGCTTCCAACCTACGAGCAGTACTTC. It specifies CASSEIVGLPTYEQYF.